These 3 T cell receptor beta chains share one sample of origin, sequenced in a study of shared clonotypes between healthy human individuals. Method: immunoSEQ multiplex PCR; TCRdb's copy keeps in-frame clones and lacks some. The table shows 2 million to 2.5 million clones, with 85% to 95% occurring only once. The source material was naive CD4+ T cells from PBMCs. Specified subset: CD45RA+ positively selected. The receptors shown here come from a man younger than 35 in good health. Some clones in this sample may be carry-over from other donors' samples.

The chain links TRBV4-3 to TRBJ1-1, with TRBD1 matching 7 bases. CDR1 and CDR2 from the germline V gene are LGHNA and YSLEER. V was pared by 1 base and J by 5 bases, with 4 bases of the junction left unmatched. The CDR3 is 14 residues long. As DNA, the CDR3 is TGCGCCAGCAGCCAAGCAGGGACAGCGACTGAAGCTTTCTTT. Translating gives CASSQAGTATEAFF.

The sample holds one count of this clone. The chain has TRBV6-6 and TRBJ1-2; 8 nucleotides line up with TRBD1. The CDR3 is made up of 15 amino acids. Looked up from germline, CDR1 is MNHNY and CDR2 is SVGAGI (reference sequence). V gave up 6 bases and J gave up 5 bases; unmatched junction bases: 11. CDR3 DNA: TGTGCCAGCAGGGTCTCCGGACAGGGAGGGTATGGCTACACCTTC. Its translation is CASRVSGQGGYGYTF.

The V call is TRBV27, the J call TRBJ1-4; 8 nucleotides line up with TRBD1. The ends lost 6 bases at V and 7 bases at J; junction bases unmatched: 13. Germline V CDR1 and CDR2: MNHEY, SMNVEV (reference sequence). This CDR3 has 16 amino acids. CDR3 loop: CASSRTGGSTGEKLFF. The CDR3 region has the DNA TGTGCCAGCAGCCGCACAGGGGGGTCGACGGGTGAAAAACTGTTTTTT.